A single sample gave rise to the 21 T cell receptor beta chains below, sequenced in a study of response to subunit inactivated influenza vaccine. Using its own MiXCR run on the RT-PCR reads, TCRdb lists one record per CDR3 protein. This sample yields about 570,000 distinct CDR3 sequences, of which around 11% are seen a single time; roughly 9.6% belongs to the top ten. The same data also went into a second study, on T cells expressing NK-cell markers. That paper states: UMIs were included in TCR beta cDNA generated by 5'RACE template switching.

The starting material was PBMCs from blood, obtained on the day of vaccination. The receptors here all came from a middle-aged man who received an inactivated influenza vaccine.

This clonotype has more than one count but fewer than ten. CDR3 region: CASSIQGAVELFF. The CDR3 region has the DNA TGCGCCAGCAGCATACAGGGGGCGGTGGAGCTGTTTTTT. The chain joins TRBV5-1 to TRBJ2-2, with TRBD1 matching over 9 bases. The junction had 5 bases not matched to a gene; V was cut back by 4 bases and J by 10 bases. CDR1 SGHRS and CDR2 YFSETQ come from the germline V gene. This CDR3 has 13 residues.

The chain carries TRBV5-1 and TRBJ1-1; possible D gene TRBD1, 5 bases. Germline lookup yields CDR1 SGHRS and CDR2 YFSETQ. V lost 4 bases to trimming and J lost 0 bases, with 13 bases between them. This CDR3 has 15 amino acids. CDR3 amino acids: CASSREGRMNTEAFF. Here the CDR3 DNA reads TGCGCCAGCAGCCGAGAGGGGCGAATGAACACTGAAGCTTTCTTT.

This rearrangement joins TRBV2 to TRBJ1-2; D might be TRBD1 (5 bases). Trimming left V 7 bases short and J 6 bases short, with 15 bases between. This CDR3 region has 13 residues. Germline lookup yields CDR1 SNHLY and CDR2 FYNNEI. CDR3 residues: CASTERGPNGYTF. DNA for the CDR3: TGTGCCAGCACAGAGCGGGGACCTAATGGCTACACCTTC.

This clonotype was counted only a few times. The chain uses TRBV28 and TRBJ2-1; perhaps TRBD2 as D (6 bases). This CDR3 is built from 17 residues. Germline CDR1 reads MDHEN; CDR2 reads SYDVKM. The V end lost 2 bases, the J end lost 4 bases, and 18 bases lay between the germline ends. CDR3 DNA: TGTGCCAGCAGTTTACCCCTCAGGAGGGGACTTTACAATGAGCAGTTCTTC. Its translation is CASSLPLRRGLYNEQFF.

This clonotype has more than one count but fewer than ten. The genes are TRBV7-2 and TRBJ2-2; 14 bases line up with TRBD2. Germline loops: CDR1 SGHTA, CDR2 FQGNSA. The CDR3 loop spans 16 amino acids. The J segment lost 4 bases and the V segment lost 7 bases, leaving 5 bases of the junction unmatched. The CDR3 spells CASIRTSGRFTGELFF. In nucleotides, the CDR3 is TGTGCCAGCATCAGGACTAGCGGGAGGTTCACCGGGGAGCTGTTTTTT.

This clonotype was picked up a small number of times. This sequence joins TRBV18 and TRBJ2-1; 7 nucleotides align to TRBD2. Unmatched junction bases numbered 5, after V lost 0 bases and J lost 0 bases. Germline CDR1 reads KGHSH; CDR2 reads LQKENI. CDR3 size: 17 residues. CDR3 residues: CASSPPRAGSSYNEQFF. The CDR3 nucleotides read TGTGCCAGCTCACCACCGCGAGCGGGGAGCTCCTACAATGAGCAGTTCTTC. Looking up the rest from reference TRBV18 and TRBJ2-1 gives the full variable domain: NAGVMQNPRHLVRRRGQEARLRCSPMKGHSHVYWYRQLPEEGLKFMVYLQKENIIDESGMPKERFSAEFPKEGPSILRIQQVVRGDSAAYFCASSPPRAGSSYNEQFFGPGTRLTVL.

The table lists this clonotype with many counts. The rearrangement uses TRBV4-3 and TRBJ1-2; 9 bases agree with TRBD1. Germline CDR1 and CDR2: LGHNA and YSLEER. The CDR3 runs 15 residues. The ends lost 0 bases at V and 4 bases at J; junction bases unmatched: 3. In DNA form, the CDR3 reads TGCGCCAGCAGCCAAGATAGGACAGGGGTCTATGGCTACACCTTC. Its protein product is CASSQDRTGVYGYTF.

This chain uses TRBV20-1 with TRBJ2-2; TRBD2 matches 10 bases. CDR1 is DFQATT, CDR2 SNEGSKA, per germline (reference sequence). Trimming removed 6 bases from V and 1 base from J; junction bases left unmatched: 2. The CDR3 covers 14 residues. The CDR3 protein is CSARTSGNTGELFF. CDR3 nucleotide sequence: TGCAGTGCGCGGACTAGCGGGAACACCGGGGAGCTGTTTTTT.

This clonotype has just a few counts. V gene TRBV29-1 combines with J gene TRBJ2-5, with 7 bases that match TRBD1. Losses at the gene ends were 4 bases for V and 2 bases for J; bases not matched to a gene: 4. This CDR3 contains 13 residues. Germline V lookup: CDR1 SQVTM, CDR2 ANQGSEA. The CDR3 region is CSVARDRQETQYF. As DNA, the CDR3 is TGCAGCGTTGCCCGGGACAGACAAGAGACCCAGTACTTC.

This clonotype came up a few times. The V call is TRBV4-2, the J call TRBJ2-7, with unresolved D. There are 14 residues in the CDR3. Trimming removed 0 bases from V and 6 bases from J, with 12 bases in between. Germline V gene sequence: CDR1 LGHNA, CDR2 YNFKEQ. CDR3 in amino acids: CASSQDPARLEQYF. As DNA, the CDR3 is TGTGCCAGCAGCCAAGATCCCGCTCGACTCGAGCAGTACTTC.

This clonotype was observed many times. This sequence joins TRBV4-3 and TRBJ2-7; D unclear. Trimming shortened V by 2 bases and J by 0 bases, and 8 bases separated the two germline ends. Germline values: CDR1 LGHNA, CDR2 YSLEER. The CDR3 covers 14 residues. In DNA form, the CDR3 reads TGCGCCAGCAGCCAATTCCCTGGCTCCTACGAGCAGTACTTC. Its translation is CASSQFPGSYEQYF.

Only a few counts were recorded for this clonotype. The chain employs TRBV7-9 and TRBJ1-1, with 7 positions matching TRBD1. V trimming: 4 bases; J trimming: 4 bases; junction bases outside the gene matches: 6. The CDR3 extends over 14 amino acids. Germline V lookup: CDR1 SEHNR, CDR2 FQNEAQ (reference sequence). This CDR3 is CASSSMTGTTEAFF. CDR3 DNA sequence: TGTGCCAGCAGCTCGATGACAGGGACCACTGAAGCTTTCTTT. The variable domain in full, with the rest retrieved from reference TRBV7-9 and TRBJ1-1, is DTGVSQNPRHKITKRGQNVTFRCDPISEHNRLYWYRQTLGQGPEFLTYFQNEAQLEKSRLLSDRFSAERPKGSFSTLEIQRTEQGDSAMYLCASSSMTGTTEAFFGQGTRLTVV.

This clonotype was found a few times. The genes are TRBV12-3 or TRBV12-4 and TRBJ1-1, with unresolved D. The ends were cut back, 6 bases at V and 10 bases at J, with 6 bases in the middle. The CDR3 is 9 amino acids. The CDR3 bases are TGTGCCAGCAGCCCGGGAGCTTTCTTT. This translates into CASSPGAFF.

The chain uses TRBV28 and TRBJ2-2; D is unresolved. The CDR3 contains 15 residues. Germline assignment: CDR1 MDHEN and CDR2 SYDVKM. Between the trimmed V and J ends, which lost 6 bases and 7 bases, there was a span of 18 bases. The CDR3 region is CASRKPGQQSGELFF. The CDR3 DNA reads TGTGCCAGCAGAAAACCTGGGCAGCAGAGCGGGGAGCTGTTTTTT. Full variable domain (missing parts from reference TRBV28 and TRBJ2-2): DVKVTQSSRYLVKRTGEKVFLECVQDMDHENMFWYRQDPGLGLRLIYFSYDVKMKEKGDIPEGYSVSREKKERFSLILESASTNQTSMYLCASRKPGQQSGELFFGEGSRLTVL.

The chain combines TRBV24-1 with TRBJ2-5, with 7 bases matching TRBD1. Germline assignment: CDR1 KGHDR and CDR2 SFDVKD. J gave up 7 bases and V 9 bases, and 7 bases lay outside the gene matches. The CDR3 consists of 12 residues. The CDR3 DNA is TGTGCCACCGGGGACAGCCTCGGGACCCAGTACTTC. This sequence encodes CATGDSLGTQYF.

A few counts support this clonotype. V gene TRBV27 combines with J gene TRBJ2-1; 12 bases match TRBD2. Germline V lookup: CDR1 MNHEY, CDR2 SMNVEV (reference sequence). The CDR3 loop spans 15 amino acids. V trimming: 2 bases; J trimming: 10 bases; junction bases outside the gene matches: 6. The CDR3 sequence: CASSLTSGRFEEQFF. CDR3 nucleotide sequence: TGTGCCAGCAGTTTAACTAGCGGGAGGTTCGAGGAGCAGTTCTTC.

A word on this clonotype: It may be a read error: a sequence one base away is much more abundant. Given the absence of the conserved phenylalanine or tryptophan at the CDR3 end, a read error is likely. V usage is TRBV29-1 and J usage is TRBJ2-3; the match to TRBD2 covers 14 bases. This CDR3 has 18 residues. Germline-derived CDR1 and CDR2 are SQVTM and ANQGSEA. J was trimmed by 1 base and V by 2 bases; bases with no gene match: 8. The CDR3: CSVELGLAGVGGTDTQYL. CDR3 nucleotides: TGCAGCGTTGAACTGGGACTAGCGGGAGTAGGCGGCACAGATACGCAGTATCTT.

This clonotype occurred a few times. The chain is built from TRBV3-1 and TRBJ1-1, with D tentatively TRBD1 (5 bases). Germline V gene sequence: CDR1 LGHDT, CDR2 YNNKEL (reference sequence). Trimming took 3 bases from V and 3 from J, leaving 17 bases between them. The CDR3 has 16 residues. The CDR3, as DNA: TGTGCCAGCAGCCATCCTTGGGGCATCAGGGACACTGAAGCTTTCTTT. This codes for CASSHPWGIRDTEAFF. The full variable domain, in which reference TRBV3-1 and TRBJ1-1 provide the parts outside the CDR3, is DTAVSQTPKYLVTQMGNDKSIKCEQNLGHDTMYWYKQDSKKFLKIMFSYNNKELIINETVPNRFSPKSPDKAHLNLHINSLELGDSAVYFCASSHPWGIRDTEAFFGQGTRLTVV.

This clonotype appeared many times. The V and J genes are TRBV12-3 or TRBV12-4 and TRBJ2-2; tentatively, D is TRBD2 (5 bases). This CDR3 has 13 residues. The ends were cut back, 7 bases at V and 1 base at J, with 7 bases in the middle. The DNA for the CDR3 is TGTGCCAGCAAAGGAGGGAACACCGGGGAGCTGTTTTTT. It specifies CASKGGNTGELFF.

V and J are TRBV11-2 and TRBJ2-1, with 9 bases that match TRBD1. The V segment lost 5 bases and the J segment 9 bases; nucleotides outside the gene matches: 8. The germline CDR1 and CDR2 sequences are SGHAT and FQNNGV. CDR3 length: 14 amino acids. CDR3 in amino acids: CASSTTLTGGEQFF. DNA of the CDR3: TGTGCCAGCAGCACAACCTTGACAGGGGGTGAGCAGTTCTTC.

This clonotype has more than one count but fewer than ten. The chain is built from TRBV27 and TRBJ2-7, with TRBD2 identical over 8 bases. The germline CDR1 and CDR2 sequences are MNHEY and SMNVEV (reference sequence). The V segment lost 6 bases and the J segment 6 bases; nucleotides outside the gene matches: 10. This CDR3 has 14 residues. The CDR3 coding sequence is TGTGCCAGCAGGCCGGGGGGGATCCCTTTCGAGCAGTACTTC. This encodes CASRPGGIPFEQYF.